This TCR beta chain is from a study of molecular identifiers for immune sequencing clone quantification. Overall study results and limits: Naive cells had under 1% of molecules in clones above 20 RNA copies, effectors over 98%.

Bulk TCR libraries used previously described methods and listed TCR primers. TCRdb passed the PCR reads through MiXCR, listing each CDR3 protein once. The sample lists fewer than 350,000 distinct CDR3 sequences, roughly 24% occurring once. Only a few counts were recorded for this clonotype. Antigen: not known. The germline gives CDR1 DFQATT, CDR2 SNEGSKA (reference sequence). This CDR3 spans 12 amino acids. The V gene lost 3 bases and the J gene lost 0 bases, with 6 bases spanning the gap. The rearrangement links TRBV20-1 to TRBJ2-7; D uncertain. Sequencing was done on a sample of naive CD8+ T cells from blood, with Jurkat cell RNA spiked in. Documented subset: FACS-sorted CD8+CD4-CCR7+CD45RA+ naive T cells. This sequence originates from a human donor in good health. Some libraries in this study had Jurkat cell RNA spiked in. This CDR3 reads CSARQISYEQYF. DNA for the CDR3: TGCAGTGCTAGGCAGATCTCCTACGAGCAGTACTTC.